A single sample is the source of the 23 T cell receptor beta chains below, sequenced in a study of metastatic and nonmetastatic thyroid tumors. No patient had received any treatment before thyroid surgery. TCRdb reprocessed the PCR reads using MiXCR. This table has 23,000 or so clones, more than 20% appearing once. The sequenced material came from blood. All receptors derive from a male donor with papillary thyroid cancer or a benign thyroid nodule (not recorded which). Some clones in this sample may be carry-over from other donors' samples.

As concerns this clone: The junction differs from germline at one of its ends, possibly a read error. J is TRBJ1-6 and V is TRBV4-1; no reliable D call. CDR3 length: 15 amino acids. Germline CDR1 and CDR2: MGHRA and YSYEKL. This chain's CDR3 is CASSQERVGNTPLHF. CDR3 DNA: TGCGCCAGCAGCCAAGAAAGAGTTGGTAATACACCCCTCCACTTT.

Ten or more counts support this clone. The chain carries TRBV29-1 and TRBJ2-3; D remains unclear. Germline V gene sequence: CDR1 SQVTM, CDR2 ANQGSEA. Trimming stripped 8 bases from V and 5 bases from J, with 11 bases between. The CDR3 extends over 11 amino acids. Here the CDR3 DNA reads TGCAGCACCAGCCTCGTAGATACGCAGTATTTT. It yields the protein CSTSLVDTQYF.

This chain joins TRBV27 and TRBJ2-7; 7 bases agree with TRBD1. The CDR3 runs to 13 residues. V was pared by 4 bases and J by 3 bases, with 3 bases of the junction left unmatched. CDR1 and CDR2 from the germline V gene are MNHEY and SMNVEV (reference sequence). The CDR3 sequence: CASSSRDSYEQYF. The CDR3 DNA reads as TGTGCCAGCAGTTCGAGGGACAGCTACGAGCAGTACTTC.

This clone has just one count. CDR3 bases: TGCGCCAGCAGCCAAGATTTCTCCGGTTACGAGCAGTACTTC. Amino acid sequence: CASSQDFSGYEQYF. The V and J genes are TRBV4-3 and TRBJ2-7, with no clear D. This CDR3 has 14 residues. Per the germline V gene, CDR1 is LGHNA and CDR2 is YSLEER. Trimming pared 0 bases from V and 4 bases from J, leaving 10 bases between.

The sample holds many counts of this clone. The chain is built from TRBV7-6 and TRBJ1-4, with D unresolved. V lost 2 bases to trimming and J lost 0 bases, with 4 bases between them. This CDR3 comprises 14 residues. The germline V gene has CDR1 SGHVS and CDR2 FNYEAQ. The CDR3 loop reads CASSLYATNEKLFF. In nucleotides, the CDR3 is TGTGCCAGCAGCTTATATGCAACTAATGAAAAACTGTTTTTT.

The rearrangement uses TRBV6-1 and TRBJ1-2, with TRBD1 identical over 10 bases. Germline assignment: CDR1 MNHNS and CDR2 SASEGT. This CDR3 contains 15 residues. V gave up 6 bases and J gave up 4 bases; unmatched junction bases: 8. The DNA of the CDR3 is TGTGCCAGCAGAAGTAGACAGGGGGCTCGCTATGGCTACACCTTC. Amino acid sequence: CASRSRQGARYGYTF.

This clone was recorded many times. The chain is built from TRBV6-1 and TRBJ1-2; D perhaps matches TRBD1 (6 bases). The germline gives CDR1 MNHNS, CDR2 SASEGT. V was clipped by 8 bases and J by 5 bases, with 18 bases between them. The CDR3 is made up of 14 amino acids. The CDR3 region is CASVLRGAGYGYTF. Here the CDR3 DNA reads TGTGCCAGCGTTCTCAGGGGCGCCGGGTATGGCTACACCTTC.

For this clone: Relative to the germline gene, one junction end is altered; a read error may explain this. The genes are TRBV28 and TRBJ1-6; the D gene is possibly TRBD1 (5 bases). In germline, CDR1 is MDHEN, CDR2 SYDVKM. CDR3 length: 16 amino acids. CDR3 sequence (DNA): TGTGCCACCAGTTTGCCAGGGCAAGCCTATAATTCACCCCTCCACTTT. Its protein product is CATSLPGQAYNSPLHF.

For this clone: One end of the junction is discordant with germline, which a read error may explain. The genes are TRBV20-1 and TRBJ2-7, with 7 positions matching TRBD2. This CDR3 has 16 amino acids. Germline CDR1 and CDR2: DFQATT and SNEGSKA (reference sequence). Here the CDR3 reads CTATGPVGGGLAEQYF. The CDR3 DNA is TGCACTGCTACTGGGCCCGTTGGCGGGGGATTGGCCGAGCAGTACTTC.

Details on this clone: An end of the junction does not agree with germline; a read error may underlie this. The chain couples TRBV30 to TRBJ1-5; D is ambiguous. This CDR3 region has 13 residues. Germline V gene data show CDR1 as GTSNPN and CDR2 as SVGIG (reference sequence). The CDR3 loop is CAWGDGDNQPQNF. The DNA of the CDR3 is TGTGCCTGGGGTGACGGAGACAATCAGCCCCAGAATTTT.

This clone was detected many times. This chain connects TRBV5-1 to TRBJ1-1; weak D call: TRBD1 (5 bases). The CDR3 totals 13 residues. Between the trimmed V and J ends, which lost 7 bases and 1 base, there was a span of 11 bases. Germline CDR1 is SGHRS and CDR2 is YFSETQ. CDR3 sequence reads: CASGDLQNTEAFF. In nucleotides, the CDR3 is TGCGCCAGCGGGGACTTACAGAACACTGAAGCTTTCTTT.

J is TRBJ2-7 and V is TRBV30; D perhaps matches TRBD2 (5 bases). Germline CDR1 GTSNPN, CDR2 SVGIG (reference sequence). The CDR3 sequence is 14 residues long. V lost 2 bases, J lost 2 bases, and 13 bases lay in between. The CDR3 loop is CAWSLDLSPYEQYF. The CDR3 DNA is TGTGCCTGGAGTTTGGACTTGTCCCCCTACGAGCAGTACTTC.

The sample holds many counts of this clone. This chain links TRBV6-5 with TRBJ1-2; no clear D gene. The CDR3 sequence is 15 residues long. From germline, CDR1 is MNHEY and CDR2 SVGAGI. V was pared by 3 bases and J by 4 bases, with 15 bases between. CDR3 coding DNA: TGTGCCAGCAGTTATAACACCGATCGACGCTATGGCTACACCTTC. As protein: CASSYNTDRRYGYTF.

The chain joins TRBV18 to TRBJ1-3, with 8 nucleotides matching TRBD1. The CDR3 is 18 amino acids. The germline gives CDR1 KGHSH, CDR2 LQKENI. V was pared by 5 bases and J by 4 bases, with 16 bases of the junction left unmatched. This CDR3 reads CASSATGPTGGSGNTIYF. The CDR3 DNA sequence: TGTGCCAGCTCAGCTACCGGGCCTACAGGGGGATCAGGAAACACCATATATTTT.

Of note for this clone: One end of the junction varies from germline; a read error may be responsible. The chain has TRBV30 and TRBJ1-5; D is unclear. The germline V gene has CDR1 GTSNPN and CDR2 SVGIG (reference sequence). The CDR3 is 15 residues long. CDR3 region: CAWSVLWASNKPQHF. In DNA, the CDR3 is TGTGCCTGGAGTGTTCTCTGGGCCAGCAATAAGCCCCAGCATTTT.

This clone was picked up many times. The chain joins TRBV7-9 to TRBJ2-7; 7 positions match TRBD1. The germline gives CDR1 SEHNR, CDR2 FQNEAQ (reference sequence). The V gene end was trimmed by 4 bases and the J gene end by 3 bases; junction bases not matched to a gene: 3. The CDR3 contains 13 residues. As DNA, the CDR3 is TGTGCCAGCAGCTCCTGGGACAGCTACGAGCAGTACTTC. Translation: CASSSWDSYEQYF.

Ten or more counts support this clone. V is TRBV6-4 and J is TRBJ2-6; tentatively, D is TRBD2 (6 bases). V lost 0 bases, J lost 3 bases, and 6 bases lay in between. This CDR3 comprises 15 residues. CDR1 and CDR2 from the germline V gene are MRHNA and SNTAGT. The CDR3 nucleotides are TGTGCCAGCAGTGACTCTAGCGGTGGGGCCAACGTCCTGACTTTC. This sequence encodes CASSDSSGGANVLTF.

This chain links TRBV11-3 with TRBJ2-3; 8 positions agree with TRBD2. In germline, CDR1 is SGHNT, CDR2 YENEEA. The CDR3 is 13 amino acids. The junction had 12 bases not matched to a gene; V was cut back by 5 bases and J by 14 bases. The CDR3 sequence is CASSTSYDGTRYF. The CDR3 DNA is TGTGCCAGCAGCACCTCGTACGATGGGACTAGGTATTTT.

For this clone: One junction end does not reproduce the germline sequence, and a read error may be involved. The chain joins TRBV6-2 or TRBV6-3 to TRBJ2-3; 10 bases map to TRBD1. The CDR3 is 15 residues long. Germline V CDR1 and CDR2: MNHEY, SVGEGT. CDR3 sequence (DNA): TGTGCCAGCAGTACGGGACAGGGGCTCACACATACGCAGTATTTT. Its translation: CASSTGQGLTHTQYF.

The J gene is TRBJ1-1, the V gene TRBV6-2 or TRBV6-3, with D perhaps matching TRBD1 (5 bases). CDR3 length: 14 residues. The ends were cut back, 9 bases at V and 3 bases at J, with 17 bases in the middle. CDR1 is MNHEY and CDR2 is SVGEGT in the germline V gene. DNA for the CDR3: TGTGCCAGACGTTACTCGGGGACGGACACTGAAGCTTTCTTT. Protein sequence: CARRYSGTDTEAFF.

This clone occurred a few times. The junction shows a germline mismatch at one end, possibly a read error. J is TRBJ2-7 and V is TRBV6-1; D possibly matches TRBD1 or TRBD2 (5 bases each). Germline V lookup: CDR1 MNHNS, CDR2 SASEGT. CDR3 size: 12 residues. The CDR3 loop reads CASSQGGCEQHF. The DNA of the CDR3 is TGTGCCAGCAGCCAGGGCGGGTGCGAGCAGCACTTC.

Written as DNA, the CDR3 is TGTGCCAGCAGTCCCGGCACGGGGGGCTATAATTCACCCCTCCACTTT. As protein: CASSPGTGGYNSPLHF. The rearrangement joins TRBV27 to TRBJ1-6; D possibly corresponds to TRBD1 (5 bases). Germline V gene data show CDR1 as MNHEY and CDR2 as SMNVEV (reference sequence). The V and J ends lost 5 bases and 3 bases respectively, with 14 bases between them. The CDR3 totals 16 residues.

In its sample, this clone was seen many times. A read error is possible here, since a much larger clone lies one base away. V and J are TRBV11-2 and TRBJ1-2, with D maybe TRBD1 (5 bases). The CDR3 has 13 residues. Germline assignment: CDR1 SGHAT and CDR2 FQNNGV. The V end was cut by 6 bases, the J end by 6 bases, with 14 bases between. CDR3 nucleotides: TGTGCCAGCAGGCCCATAGGGACCCATGGCTACACCTTC. It encodes CASRPIGTHGYTF.